This passage covers 23 T cell receptor beta chains from one sample sequenced in a study of T cell repertoires in cytomegalovirus infection. TCRdb re-derived calls from the reads in MiXCR, one entry per CDR3 protein. The table has around 34,000 distinct CDR3 sequences, roughly 49% seen once; the top ten hold 75% to 95%. These receptors lack a known antigen. This material consisted of CD8+ T cells from cultured PBMCs, taken from culture after CMV antigen stimulation. These receptors all come from a human donor in good health (CMV status not recorded). Some clones in this sample may be carry-over from other donors' samples.

This clonotype showed up just a few times. This chain connects TRBV11-2 to TRBJ2-3; 8 nucleotides agree with TRBD2. Germline V CDR1 and CDR2: SGHAT, FQNNGV. This CDR3 is 16 amino acids long. J lost 4 bases, V lost 2 bases, and 8 bases had no gene match. In DNA form, the CDR3 reads TGTGCCAGCAGCTTATGGGCGGGGGGAGGGGCAGATACGCAGTATTTT. Its protein product is CASSLWAGGGADTQYF.

The chain couples TRBV28 to TRBJ2-1; D might be TRBD1 (6 bases). The length of the CDR3 is 14 residues. Trimming removed 10 bases from V and 6 bases from J, with 19 bases in between. The germline V gene encodes CDR1 MDHEN and CDR2 SYDVKM. CDR3 in DNA: TGTGCCATAAGTGGGGGCCGGAGTCCCAATGAGCAGTTCTTC. Protein sequence: CAISGGRSPNEQFF. The full variable domain, in which reference TRBV28 and TRBJ2-1 provide the parts outside the CDR3, is DVKVTQSSRYLVKRTGEKVFLECVQDMDHENMFWYRQDPGLGLRLIYFSYDVKMKEKGDIPEGYSVSREKKERFSLILESASTNQTSMYLCAISGGRSPNEQFFGPGTRLTVL.

The CDR3 sequence: CASSRTGSNQPQHF. The CDR3 DNA reads TGTGCCAGCAGTCGTACAGGGAGCAATCAGCCCCAGCATTTT. This chain links TRBV7-2 with TRBJ1-5, with D possibly TRBD1 on 6 matching bases. The CDR3 length is 14 residues. Germline assignment: CDR1 SGHTA and CDR2 FQGNSA. Trimming took 6 bases from V and 1 from J, leaving 10 bases between them.

The rearrangement uses TRBV27 and TRBJ2-3; D gene ambiguous. CDR3 length: 15 residues. Germline V lookup: CDR1 MNHEY, CDR2 SMNVEV (reference sequence). V was trimmed by 4 bases and J by 0 bases, leaving 11 bases between them. The CDR3 loop reads CASSSRSRSTDTQYF. In nucleotides, the CDR3 is TGTGCCAGCAGTTCTAGGTCCAGAAGCACAGATACGCAGTATTTT.

This rearrangement joins TRBV7-8 to TRBJ2-1; unclear D gene. Trimming pared 3 bases from V and 7 bases from J, leaving 16 bases between. Germline V lookup: CDR1 SGHVS, CDR2 FQNEAQ. This CDR3 has 15 amino acids. The CDR3 loop reads CASSLEIFLSNEQFF. The CDR3 region has the DNA TGTGCCAGCAGCTTGGAGATCTTCCTTTCTAATGAGCAGTTCTTC.

This chain joins TRBV4-1 and TRBJ2-1; 9 nucleotides line up with TRBD2. Germline V gives CDR1 MGHRA, CDR2 YSYEKL. CDR3 length: 16 residues. Losses at the gene ends were 4 bases for V and 7 bases for J; bases not matched to a gene: 11. The CDR3 loop reads CASSPRGSGSKNEQFF. The CDR3 DNA reads TGCGCCAGCAGCCCCAGGGGTAGCGGGAGCAAGAATGAGCAGTTCTTC.

The rearrangement uses TRBV7-6 and TRBJ2-1; D uncertain. The V gene lost 4 bases and the J gene lost 0 bases, with 19 bases spanning the gap. This CDR3 spans 18 amino acids. CDR1 is SGHVS and CDR2 is FNYEAQ in the germline V gene. CDR3 residues: CASSSTTDGVISYNEQFF. CDR3 DNA sequence: TGTGCCAGCAGCTCAACGACGGACGGCGTCATCTCCTACAATGAGCAGTTCTTC.

The chain carries TRBV19 and TRBJ2-7, with 10 bases identical to TRBD1. This CDR3 comprises 15 residues. V gave up 4 bases and J gave up 4 bases; unmatched junction bases: 7. Per the germline V gene, CDR1 is LNHDA and CDR2 is SQIVND (reference sequence). This CDR3 is CASSTRDRGVYEQYF. CDR3 nucleotide sequence: TGTGCCAGTAGTACGCGGGACAGGGGAGTGTACGAGCAGTACTTC. Looking up the rest from reference TRBV19 and TRBJ2-7 gives the full variable domain: DGGITQSPKYLFRKEGQNVTLSCEQNLNHDAMYWYRQDPGQGLRLIYYSQIVNDFQKGDIAEGYSVSREKKESFPLTVTSAQKNPTAFYLCASSTRDRGVYEQYFGPGTRLTVT.

This clonotype was observed a handful of times. The rearrangement joins TRBV6-1 to TRBJ2-7; 8 bases align to TRBD1. Germline assignment: CDR1 MNHNS and CDR2 SASEGT. The CDR3 covers 14 residues. Trimming cost V 7 bases and J 2 bases; bases outside gene matches: 7. CDR3: CASTGTGLPYEQYF. As DNA, the CDR3 is TGTGCCAGCACGGGGACAGGACTACCCTACGAGCAGTACTTC.

The rearrangement joins TRBV4-1 to TRBJ2-1, with 10 bases identical to TRBD2. The V gene end was trimmed by 4 bases and the J gene end by 6 bases; junction bases not matched to a gene: 9. The CDR3 consists of 16 residues. Looked up from germline, CDR1 is MGHRA and CDR2 is YSYEKL. The CDR3 is CASSPFASGRLNEQFF. The CDR3 region has the DNA TGCGCCAGCAGCCCCTTTGCTAGCGGGAGACTCAATGAGCAGTTCTTC.

This chain connects TRBV12-3 or TRBV12-4 to TRBJ2-7; TRBD2 matches 10 bases. V lost 8 bases to trimming and J lost 7 bases; unmatched junction nucleotides: 5. The CDR3 totals 12 residues. Here the CDR3 DNA reads TGTGCCAGCCGGAGAGCGGGAGGGGAGCAGTACTTC. Its translation is CASRRAGGEQYF.

In this sample, this clonotype turned up a few times. The CDR3 DNA follows: TGTGCCAGCAGCTTAGCGACGGGGACAGGAATTCGAAGCTCTGGAAACACCATATATTTT. Translated: CASSLATGTGIRSSGNTIYF. The V gene is TRBV7-2, the J gene TRBJ1-3, with 8 bases that match TRBD1. J gave up 0 bases and V 0 bases, and 13 bases lay outside the gene matches. The CDR3 totals 20 residues. Per germline, CDR1 SGHTA and CDR2 FQGNSA.

The chain joins TRBV7-3 to TRBJ2-2; the match to TRBD1 covers 11 bases. CDR3 length equals 16 residues. From germline, CDR1 is SGHTA and CDR2 FQGTGA. Germline trimming cut 0 bases from V and 7 bases from J; bases unmatched to any gene: 4. CDR3 residues: CASSLTDRGLHGELFF. Here the CDR3 DNA reads TGTGCCAGCAGCTTAACGGACAGGGGGCTTCACGGGGAGCTGTTTTTT.

This chain connects TRBV7-9 to TRBJ2-3; 9 nucleotides agree with TRBD2. Unmatched junction bases numbered 8, after V lost 3 bases and J lost 4 bases. This CDR3 is built from 16 residues. Germline CDR1 reads SEHNR; CDR2 reads FQNEAQ (reference sequence). CDR3 loop: CASSFLAKREADTQYF. The CDR3, as DNA: TGTGCCAGCAGCTTTTTGGCGAAGCGGGAGGCAGATACGCAGTATTTT.

This sequence joins TRBV7-6 and TRBJ2-7; 10 bases are a match to TRBD1. Germline CDR1 and CDR2: SGHVS and FNYEAQ. The V segment lost 4 bases and the J segment 3 bases; nucleotides outside the gene matches: 3. The CDR3 runs 14 residues. DNA for the CDR3: TGTGCCAGCAGCTGGGACAGGGGCTTCTACGAGCAGTACTTC. It translates to CASSWDRGFYEQYF.

The rearrangement links TRBV2 to TRBJ2-1; TRBD2 matches 12 bases. V lost 6 bases and J lost 7; bases outside the gene matches: 10. Germline lookup yields CDR1 SNHLY and CDR2 FYNNEI. The CDR3 runs 16 residues. The CDR3 DNA reads TGTGCCAGCAGCCCCCGCGGACTAGCGGGACGGAATGAGCAGTTCTTC. Encoded protein: CASSPRGLAGRNEQFF.

This clonotype has only a few counts. The chain joins TRBV6-5 to TRBJ1-1; D is undetermined. CDR1 and CDR2 (germline): MNHEY, SVGAGI. The CDR3 extends over 16 amino acids. The V end lost 1 base, the J end lost 1 base, and 13 bases lay between the germline ends. CDR3 nucleotide sequence: TGTGCCAGCAGTTACTACTATCTCGGCCCGAACACTGAAGCTTTCTTT. Its protein is CASSYYYLGPNTEAFF.

This clonotype has more than one count but fewer than ten. The V call is TRBV4-1, the J call TRBJ2-4; no reliable D call. CDR3 size: 15 residues. V was pared by 1 base and J by 1 base, with 8 bases between. The V gene's germline CDR1 is MGHRA and CDR2 YSYEKL. The CDR3 DNA is TGCGCCAGCAGCCAAGCCGGGTACGCCAAAAACATTCAGTACTTC. This sequence encodes CASSQAGYAKNIQYF.

Of note for this clonotype: The germline gene is not matched at one end of the junction; a read error may be the cause. V is TRBV4-1 and J is TRBJ2-3; weak D call: TRBD2 (7 bases). The CDR3 loop spans 16 amino acids. In germline, CDR1 is MGHRA, CDR2 YSYEKL. CDR3 in amino acids: CASSSPEGGGPDTQYF. The DNA for the CDR3 is TGTGCCAGCAGCTCACCCGAAGGGGGGGGCCCAGATACGCAGTATTTT.

This clonotype was detected a few times. The J gene is TRBJ2-7, the V gene TRBV7-6, with D maybe TRBD2 (5 bases). Trimming removed 5 bases at V and 2 bases at J, with 16 bases between. Germline values: CDR1 SGHVS, CDR2 FNYEAQ. The CDR3 is 15 amino acids. CDR3 protein: CASSNRALEPYEQYF. The CDR3 DNA is TGTGCCAGCAGCAACCGGGCACTAGAACCCTACGAGCAGTACTTC.

The gene calls are TRBV5-1 and TRBJ2-7, with TRBD2 matching over 13 bases. The CDR3 extends over 18 amino acids. Germline trimming cut 2 bases from V and 0 bases from J; bases unmatched to any gene: 8. CDR1 and CDR2 from the germline V gene are SGHRS and YFSETQ. CDR3: CASSFAAGLAGTSYEQYF. The CDR3 coding sequence is TGCGCCAGCAGCTTCGCCGCGGGACTAGCGGGGACCTCCTACGAGCAGTACTTC.

The chain carries TRBV7-8 and TRBJ1-4, with 7 bases identical to TRBD1. The CDR3 totals 14 residues. Germline V gene sequence: CDR1 SGHVS, CDR2 FQNEAQ. The V gene end was trimmed by 5 bases and the J gene end by 2 bases; junction bases not matched to a gene: 2. The CDR3 here is CASSGTVTNEKLFF. The CDR3 DNA is TGTGCCAGCAGCGGGACAGTGACTAATGAAAAACTGTTTTTT.

The chain uses TRBV5-1 and TRBJ2-5, with 7 bases lining up with TRBD2. CDR3 length: 14 amino acids. With 4 bases clipped from V and 4 bases from J, the junction kept 7 bases outside the gene matches. CDR1 is SGHRS and CDR2 is YFSETQ in the germline V gene. DNA for the CDR3: TGCGCCAGCAGCCTGGGGCTAGCGGTAGAGACCCAGTACTTC. Its translation: CASSLGLAVETQYF.